This entry lists 5 T cell receptor beta chains sequenced from one sample in a study of T cells after yellow fever vaccination. TCRdb re-derived calls from the 5' RACE reads in MiXCR, one entry per CDR3 protein. The data hold some 390,000 distinct CDR3 sequences, with roughly a sixth observed a single time. Material: PBMCs, obtained before the yellow fever booster vaccination. The receptors were sampled from a man aged 18 to 30 who received the YFV17D yellow fever vaccine.

The CDR3 loop reads CSARTGAYTDTQYF. Written as DNA, the CDR3 is TGCAGCGCTCGGACAGGGGCTTATACAGATACGCAGTATTTT. This sequence joins TRBV29-1 and TRBJ2-3; TRBD1 matches at 9 bases. After removal of 7 bases from V and 3 bases from J, the junction contained 8 bases not matched to a gene. Germline loops: CDR1 SQVTM, CDR2 ANQGSEA. This CDR3 region has 14 residues.

This clonotype was recorded at least ten times. This sequence joins TRBV11-1 and TRBJ2-2, with TRBD1 matching over 8 bases. The V segment lost 5 bases and the J segment 5 bases; nucleotides outside the gene matches: 7. Per germline, CDR1 SGHAT and CDR2 FQDESV (reference sequence). The CDR3 sequence is 15 residues long. Here the CDR3 reads CASSPRTGRTGELFF. Written as DNA, the CDR3 is TGTGCCAGCAGCCCTCGGACAGGGAGGACCGGGGAGCTGTTTTTT.

The genes are TRBV5-8 and TRBJ2-7, with 9 positions matching TRBD2. After removal of 1 base from V and 0 bases from J, the junction contained 5 bases not matched to a gene. The CDR3 is 16 residues long. Germline V gene data show CDR1 as SGHTS and CDR2 as YDEGEE. The CDR3 nucleotides are TGTGCCAGCAGCTTGTTTGGGACTAGCTACTCCTACGAGCAGTACTTC. Translating gives CASSLFGTSYSYEQYF. Filled out from reference TRBV5-8 and TRBJ2-7, the complete variable domain reads EAGVTQSPTHLIKTRGQQATLRCSPISGHTSVYWYQQALGLGLQFLLWYDEGEERNRGNFPPRFSGRQFPNYSSELNVNALELEDSALYLCASSLFGTSYSYEQYFGPGTRLTVT.

This clonotype occurred many times. The chain carries TRBV20-1 and TRBJ2-1; TRBD2 matches at 14 bases. J was trimmed by 8 bases and V by 5 bases; bases with no gene match: 5. The germline V gene encodes CDR1 DFQATT and CDR2 SNEGSKA (reference sequence). The CDR3 has 14 amino acids. CDR3 in amino acids: CSALRLAGGHEQFF. In nucleotides, the CDR3 is TGCAGTGCTCTACGACTAGCGGGGGGGCATGAGCAGTTCTTC.

This clonotype was observed a handful of times. The rearrangement links TRBV27 to TRBJ2-3; the D is unclear. Looked up from germline, CDR1 is MNHEY and CDR2 is SMNVEV (reference sequence). This CDR3 has 9 residues. The ends were cut back, 8 bases at V and 4 bases at J, with 1 base in the middle. The DNA of the CDR3 is TGTGCCAGCGCAGATACGCAGTATTTT. Its translation: CASADTQYF.